This is a list of T cell receptor beta chains from one sample in a study of radiation and T cells in renal cell carcinoma. TCRdb keeps only in-frame clones here, not all; method: immunoSEQ multiplex PCR. Altogether about 130,000 clones are present, approximately 90% being singletons, with the ten largest covering around 13%. The sample was blood, taken from a patient whose treatment included radiotherapy and nephrectomy. Source of these receptors: a woman between 45 and 65 years old with renal cell carcinoma. CDR3s include the opening cysteine and the closing phenylalanine or tryptophan. Each record gives: J gene, clone size, D gene, V gene, CDR3 DNA, CDR3 protein. The D gene is left open where the match is weak. The listing skips clone size in some rows; elsewhere it reads once, few, many or a size class.

j_gene: TRBJ2-5
abundance: NA
d_gene: NA
v_gene: TRBV11-2
CDR3nt: TGTGCCAGCAGCTTTCGGGGGAACCAAGAGACCCAGTACTTC
CDR3aa: CASSFRGNQETQYF

j_gene: TRBJ2-1
abundance: NA
d_gene: NA
v_gene: TRBV9
CDR3nt: TGTGCCAGCAGCCGCGACAATGAGCAGTTCTTC
CDR3aa: CASSRDNEQFF

j_gene: TRBJ1-2
abundance: NA
d_gene: NA
v_gene: TRBV9
CDR3nt: TGTGCCAGCAGCACCTCGGGGGGGTTTGATGGGTATGGCTACACCTTC
CDR3aa: CASSTSGGFDGYGYTF

j_gene: TRBJ1-3
abundance: NA
d_gene: NA
v_gene: TRBV2
CDR3nt: TGTGCCAGCAGTGGGACAGACTCTGGAAACACCATATATTTT
CDR3aa: CASSGTDSGNTIYF

j_gene: TRBJ1-1
abundance: NA
d_gene: NA
v_gene: TRBV5-8
CDR3nt: TGTGCCAGCAATCAATGGGGGCGTGCTACTGAAGCTTTCTTT
CDR3aa: CASNQWGRATEAFF

j_gene: TRBJ2-1
abundance: NA
d_gene: NA
v_gene: TRBV25-1
CDR3nt: TGTGCCAGCAGTGAAGAAGATGGGGTAGTAGAAAATGAGCAGTTCTTC
CDR3aa: CASSEEDGVVENEQFF

j_gene: TRBJ1-2
abundance: NA
d_gene: TRBD1
v_gene: TRBV5-4
CDR3nt: TGTGCCAGCAGCTCCAGGGGGGGGAGCACTAACTATGGCTACACCTTC
CDR3aa: CASSSRGGSTNYGYTF

j_gene: TRBJ1-4
abundance: NA
d_gene: NA
v_gene: TRBV9
CDR3nt: TGTGCCAGCAGCGTAGCTCCCGAGGGTAGAAGTGAAAAACTGTTTTTT
CDR3aa: CASSVAPEGRSEKLFF

j_gene: TRBJ2-3
abundance: NA
d_gene: TRBD1
v_gene: TRBV6-5
CDR3nt: TGTGCCAGCAGTTCCCCGGGACAGCGAACAGATACGCAGTATTTT
CDR3aa: CASSSPGQRTDTQYF

j_gene: TRBJ2-7
abundance: NA
d_gene: NA
v_gene: TRBV4-3
CDR3nt: TGCGCCAGCAGTCAAGAATTGAGGGGGATCTACGAGCAGTACTTC
CDR3aa: CASSQELRGIYEQYF

j_gene: TRBJ1-5
abundance: NA
d_gene: NA
v_gene: TRBV7-9
CDR3nt: TGTGCCAGCAGCTTGGGTCATGATCAGCCCCAGCATTTT
CDR3aa: CASSLGHDQPQHF

j_gene: TRBJ2-5
abundance: once
d_gene: NA
v_gene: TRBV6-1
CDR3nt: TGTGCCAGCAGTGGGGGGGCCGGTGAGACCCAGTACTTC
CDR3aa: CASSGGAGETQYF

j_gene: TRBJ1-2
abundance: once
d_gene: NA
v_gene: TRBV5-4
CDR3nt: TGTGCCAGCAGCGTAGACAGAAACTATGGCTACACCTTC
CDR3aa: CASSVDRNYGYTF

j_gene: TRBJ2-2
abundance: NA
d_gene: NA
v_gene: TRBV7-2
CDR3nt: TGTGCCAGCAGCTTATTGGGGCAGCCGAACACCGGGGAGCTGTTTTTT
CDR3aa: CASSLLGQPNTGELFF

j_gene: TRBJ2-1
abundance: NA
d_gene: NA
v_gene: TRBV19
CDR3nt: TGTGCCAGTACTACTGGTCGACTAGTCGACAATGAGCAGTTCTTC
CDR3aa: CASTTGRLVDNEQFF

j_gene: TRBJ1-1
abundance: NA
d_gene: NA
v_gene: TRBV5-1
CDR3nt: TGCGCCAGCAGCTTGTTAGGACAGCTAGGTAACACTGAAGCTTTCTTT
CDR3aa: CASSLLGQLGNTEAFF

j_gene: TRBJ1-1
abundance: NA
d_gene: NA
v_gene: TRBV19
CDR3nt: TGTGCCAGTAAACAAAGGTCCACGAACACTGAAGCTTTCTTT
CDR3aa: CASKQRSTNTEAFF

j_gene: TRBJ1-1
abundance: NA
d_gene: TRBD1
v_gene: TRBV2
CDR3nt: TGTGCCAGCAGTGACCCGGACAGGGGGCTACCTGCTTTCTTT
CDR3aa: CASSDPDRGLPAFF

j_gene: TRBJ2-1
abundance: NA
d_gene: NA
v_gene: TRBV18
CDR3nt: TGTGCCAGCTCACCACGAACCGAGGGTGAGCAGTTCTTC
CDR3aa: CASSPRTEGEQFF

j_gene: TRBJ1-2
abundance: NA
d_gene: NA
v_gene: TRBV4-1
CDR3nt: TGCGCCAGCAGCCAAGATTTCCAGGGTTATGGCTACACCTTC
CDR3aa: CASSQDFQGYGYTF

j_gene: TRBJ2-5
abundance: medium-sized
d_gene: NA
v_gene: TRBV4-2
CDR3nt: TGTGCCAGCAGCCAAGAGGGGCACTGGGAGACCCAGTACTTC
CDR3aa: CASSQEGHWETQYF

j_gene: TRBJ2-5
abundance: NA
d_gene: NA
v_gene: TRBV6-5
CDR3nt: TGTGCCAGCAGTTACTCGACTGCCAAAGTGGAGACCCAGTACTTC
CDR3aa: CASSYSTAKVETQYF

j_gene: TRBJ1-6
abundance: few
d_gene: TRBD1
v_gene: TRBV4-1
CDR3nt: TGCGCCAGCAGCCATCCCCCCGGGACAGGGAATTCACCCCTCCACTTT
CDR3aa: CASSHPPGTGNSPLHF

j_gene: TRBJ2-5
abundance: NA
d_gene: NA
v_gene: TRBV4-2
CDR3nt: TGTGCCAGCAGCCAAGATCTTCTAGGTGAGACCCAGTACTTC
CDR3aa: CASSQDLLGETQYF

j_gene: TRBJ2-3
abundance: NA
d_gene: TRBD2
v_gene: TRBV5-1
CDR3nt: TGCGCCAGCAGCTTGGAACTAGCGGGGGGGCCGAGCACAGATACGCAGTATTTT
CDR3aa: CASSLELAGGPSTDTQYF

j_gene: TRBJ1-2
abundance: NA
d_gene: NA
v_gene: TRBV19
CDR3nt: TGTGCCAGTAGCCTCTCTACGGTTAACGATGGCTACACCTTC
CDR3aa: CASSLSTVNDGYTF

j_gene: TRBJ1-6
abundance: NA
d_gene: TRBD1
v_gene: TRBV19
CDR3nt: TGTGCCAGTAGTGTTGGACAGGGTCAGACACCCCTCCACTTT
CDR3aa: CASSVGQGQTPLHF

j_gene: TRBJ1-2
abundance: NA
d_gene: NA
v_gene: TRBV6-5
CDR3nt: TGTGCCAGCAGTTCCATAAGGGGGGTAGAAGGCTACACCTTC
CDR3aa: CASSSIRGVEGYTF

j_gene: TRBJ1-2
abundance: NA
d_gene: NA
v_gene: TRBV5-6
CDR3nt: TGTGCCAGCAGCTTGGTAGTGGTTAGGCATGGCTACACCTTC
CDR3aa: CASSLVVVRHGYTF

j_gene: TRBJ2-3
abundance: NA
d_gene: TRBD1
v_gene: TRBV5-1
CDR3nt: TGCGCCAGCAGGACAGGGGGGCAAGATACGCAGTATTTT
CDR3aa: CASRTGGQDTQYF

j_gene: TRBJ1-2
abundance: NA
d_gene: TRBD1
v_gene: TRBV2
CDR3nt: TGTGCCAGCAGTGAAATAAGGACAGGGATAGGCTACACCTTC
CDR3aa: CASSEIRTGIGYTF

j_gene: TRBJ1-5
abundance: NA
d_gene: NA
v_gene: TRBV9
CDR3nt: TGTGCCAGCAGCGTAGATCTTGGCCAGCCCCAGCATTTT
CDR3aa: CASSVDLGQPQHF

j_gene: TRBJ2-3
abundance: NA
d_gene: TRBD2
v_gene: TRBV6-1
CDR3nt: TGTGCCAGCAGTGGAAGGCGGGGGGGCCGAACAGATACGCAGTATTTT
CDR3aa: CASSGRRGGRTDTQYF

j_gene: TRBJ2-6
abundance: NA
d_gene: TRBD1
v_gene: TRBV5-8
CDR3nt: TGTGCCAGCAGACGGACAGGGGGCTCTGGGGCCAACGTCCTGACTTTC
CDR3aa: CASRRTGGSGANVLTF

j_gene: TRBJ1-5
abundance: few
d_gene: NA
v_gene: TRBV11-3
CDR3nt: TGTGCCAGCAGCTTAGATGGGGAGAGGGTAAGGGTTCAGCCCCAGCATTTT
CDR3aa: CASSLDGERVRVQPQHF

j_gene: TRBJ1-2
abundance: NA
d_gene: TRBD1
v_gene: TRBV5-4
CDR3nt: TGTGCCAGCAGCTTGGCAGACAGGGGGCCCCATGGAGGCTACACCTTC
CDR3aa: CASSLADRGPHGGYTF